The following is a T cell receptor beta chain sequence with its context. Its antigen is currently unknown. CDR3 length: 14 residues. Germline V gives CDR1 MDHEN, CDR2 SYDVKM. Between the trimmed V and J ends, which lost 2 bases and 7 bases, there was a span of 14 bases. This entry is derived from a study of T cell responses to AZD1222 COVID-19 vaccine. Study observations and caveats: The peak T cell response came first, and repertoires were sampled only after it. White British ancestry dominated among donors, who included more females, and clonal diversity was possibly underestimated. Of the AZD1222 recipients, only 5 to 7 were seropositive at baseline.

Sequencing used immunoSEQ multiplex PCR; TCRdb keeps in-frame clones, though not all of them. The sample contains over 110,000 clones, 85% to 95% of which appear only once. This sample comprised peripheral blood, obtained on day 0 of AZD1222 vaccination. The chain is built from TRBV28 and TRBJ1-1, with D maybe TRBD1 (6 bases). This TCR was recovered from an adult in good health. The CDR3 DNA sequence: TGTGCCAGCAGTTTAACAGGGATAGGTTTTGAAGCTTTCTTT. This gives the protein CASSLTGIGFEAFF.